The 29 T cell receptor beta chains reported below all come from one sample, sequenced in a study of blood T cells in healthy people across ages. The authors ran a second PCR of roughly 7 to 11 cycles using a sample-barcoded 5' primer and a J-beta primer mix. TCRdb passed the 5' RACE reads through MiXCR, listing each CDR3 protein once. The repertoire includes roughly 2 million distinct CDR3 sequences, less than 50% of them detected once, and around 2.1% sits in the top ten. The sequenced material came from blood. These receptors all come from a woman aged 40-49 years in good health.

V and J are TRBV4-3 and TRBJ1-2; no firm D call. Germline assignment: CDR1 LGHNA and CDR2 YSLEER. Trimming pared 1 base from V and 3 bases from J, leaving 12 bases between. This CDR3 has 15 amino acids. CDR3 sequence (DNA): TGCGCCAGCAGCCAAGTACGTGGGCAGCACTATGGCTACACCTTC. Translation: CASSQVRGQHYGYTF.

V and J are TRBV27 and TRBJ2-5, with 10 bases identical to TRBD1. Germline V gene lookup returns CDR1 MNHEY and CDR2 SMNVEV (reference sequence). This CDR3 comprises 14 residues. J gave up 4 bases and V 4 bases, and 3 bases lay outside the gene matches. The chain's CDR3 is CASSWRDRGETQYF. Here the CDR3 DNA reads TGTGCCAGCAGTTGGCGGGACAGGGGAGAGACCCAGTACTTC.

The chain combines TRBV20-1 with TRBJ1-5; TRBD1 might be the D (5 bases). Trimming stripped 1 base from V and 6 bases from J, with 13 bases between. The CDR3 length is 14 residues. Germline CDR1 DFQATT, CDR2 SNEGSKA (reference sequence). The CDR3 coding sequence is TGCAGTGCTAGAGTGACAGAAGGGAGTCAGCCCCAGCATTTT. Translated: CSARVTEGSQPQHF.

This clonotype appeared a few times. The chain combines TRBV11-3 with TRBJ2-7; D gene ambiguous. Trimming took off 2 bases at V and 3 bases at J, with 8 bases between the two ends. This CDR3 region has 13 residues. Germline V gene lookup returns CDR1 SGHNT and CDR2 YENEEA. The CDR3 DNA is TGTGCCAGCAGCTTAACGTTAGACTACGAGCAGTACTTC. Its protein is CASSLTLDYEQYF.

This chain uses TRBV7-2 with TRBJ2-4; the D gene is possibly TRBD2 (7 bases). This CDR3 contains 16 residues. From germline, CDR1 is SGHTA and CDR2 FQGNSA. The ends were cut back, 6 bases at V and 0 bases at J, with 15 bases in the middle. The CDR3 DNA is TGTGCCAGCAGGGGGGGGGGACAACTAGCCAAAAACATTCAGTACTTC. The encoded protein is CASRGGGQLAKNIQYF.

CDR3 protein: CSAPRQEDYGYTF. The CDR3 DNA is TGCAGTGCTCCCCGACAGGAAGACTATGGCTACACCTTC. The V call is TRBV20-1, the J call TRBJ1-2, with D perhaps matching TRBD1 (6 bases). The V end was cut by 5 bases, the J end by 3 bases, with 13 bases between. This CDR3 has 13 amino acids. Looked up from germline, CDR1 is DFQATT and CDR2 is SNEGSKA (reference sequence).

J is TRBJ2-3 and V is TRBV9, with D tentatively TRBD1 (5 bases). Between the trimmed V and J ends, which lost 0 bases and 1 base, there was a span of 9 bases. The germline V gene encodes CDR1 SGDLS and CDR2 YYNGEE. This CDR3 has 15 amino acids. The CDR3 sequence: CASSVEGARTDTQYF. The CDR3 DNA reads TGTGCCAGCAGCGTAGAAGGGGCCCGCACAGATACGCAGTATTTT.

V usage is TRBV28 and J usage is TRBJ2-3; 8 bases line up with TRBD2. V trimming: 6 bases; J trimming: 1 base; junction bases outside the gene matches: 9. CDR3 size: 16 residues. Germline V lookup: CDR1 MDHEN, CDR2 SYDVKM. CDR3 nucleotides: TGTGCCAGCAGGAAAAAAGCGGGGGCAGGCACAGATACGCAGTATTTT. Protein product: CASRKKAGAGTDTQYF.

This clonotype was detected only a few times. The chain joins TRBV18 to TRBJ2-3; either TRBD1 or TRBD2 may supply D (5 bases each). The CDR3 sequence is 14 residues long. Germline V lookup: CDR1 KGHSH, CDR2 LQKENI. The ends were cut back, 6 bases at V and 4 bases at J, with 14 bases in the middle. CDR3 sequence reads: CASSGTSFADTQYF. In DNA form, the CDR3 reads TGTGCCAGCTCCGGGACGTCTTTCGCAGATACGCAGTATTTT.

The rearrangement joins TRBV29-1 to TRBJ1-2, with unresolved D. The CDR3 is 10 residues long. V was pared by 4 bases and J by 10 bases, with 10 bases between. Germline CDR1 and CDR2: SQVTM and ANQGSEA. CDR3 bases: TGCAGCGTTGCCCCCGGGGACTACACCTTC. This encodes CSVAPGDYTF.

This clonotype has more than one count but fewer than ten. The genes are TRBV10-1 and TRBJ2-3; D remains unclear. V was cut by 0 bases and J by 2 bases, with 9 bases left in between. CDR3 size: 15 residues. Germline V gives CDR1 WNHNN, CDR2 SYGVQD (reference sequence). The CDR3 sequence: CASSESGAITDTQYF. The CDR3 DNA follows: TGCGCCAGCAGTGAGTCTGGTGCCATCACAGATACGCAGTATTTT.

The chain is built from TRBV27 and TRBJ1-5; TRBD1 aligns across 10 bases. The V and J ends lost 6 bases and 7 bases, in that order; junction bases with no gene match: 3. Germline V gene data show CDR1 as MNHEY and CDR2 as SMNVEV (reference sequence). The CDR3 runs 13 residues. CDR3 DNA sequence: TGTGCCAGCAGGACAGGGGGCGGGCAGCCCCAGCATTTT. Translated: CASRTGGGQPQHF.

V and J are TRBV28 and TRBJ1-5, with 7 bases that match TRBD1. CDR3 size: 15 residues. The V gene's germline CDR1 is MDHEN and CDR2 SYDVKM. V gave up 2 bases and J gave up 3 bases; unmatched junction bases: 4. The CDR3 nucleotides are TGTGCCAGCAGTTTAACCGGGACAGCCAATCAGCCCCAGCATTTT. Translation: CASSLTGTANQPQHF.

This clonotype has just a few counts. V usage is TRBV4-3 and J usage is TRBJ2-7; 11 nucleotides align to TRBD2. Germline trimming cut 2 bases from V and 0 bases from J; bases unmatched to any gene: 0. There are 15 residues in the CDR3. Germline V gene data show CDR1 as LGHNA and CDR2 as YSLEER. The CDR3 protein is CASSQLAGGSYEQYF. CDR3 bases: TGCGCCAGCAGCCAACTAGCGGGGGGCTCCTACGAGCAGTACTTC.

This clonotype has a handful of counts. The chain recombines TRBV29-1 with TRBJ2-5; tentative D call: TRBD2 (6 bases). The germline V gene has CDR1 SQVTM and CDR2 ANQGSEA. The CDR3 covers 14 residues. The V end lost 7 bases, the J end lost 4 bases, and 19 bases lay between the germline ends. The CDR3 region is CSALGSTLVETQYF. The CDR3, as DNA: TGCAGCGCCCTCGGGAGCACTTTGGTAGAGACCCAGTACTTC.

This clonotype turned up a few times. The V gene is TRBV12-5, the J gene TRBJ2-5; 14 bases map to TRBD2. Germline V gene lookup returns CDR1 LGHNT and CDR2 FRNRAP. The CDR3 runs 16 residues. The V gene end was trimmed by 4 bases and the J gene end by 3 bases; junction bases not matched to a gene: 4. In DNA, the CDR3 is TGTGCTAGTGGTTCCCGGGGACTAGCGGGAGAAGAGACCCAGTACTTC. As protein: CASGSRGLAGEETQYF.

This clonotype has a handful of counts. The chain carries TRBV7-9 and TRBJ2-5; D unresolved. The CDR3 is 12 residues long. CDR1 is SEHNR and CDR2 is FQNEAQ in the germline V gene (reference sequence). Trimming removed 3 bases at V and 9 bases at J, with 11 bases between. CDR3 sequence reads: CASSFVEGPQYF. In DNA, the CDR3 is TGTGCCAGCAGCTTTGTCGAAGGTCCCCAGTACTTC. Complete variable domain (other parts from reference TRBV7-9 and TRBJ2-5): DTGVSQNPRHKITKRGQNVTFRCDPISEHNRLYWYRQTLGQGPEFLTYFQNEAQLEKSRLLSDRFSAERPKGSFSTLEIQRTEQGDSAMYLCASSFVEGPQYFGPGTRLLVL.

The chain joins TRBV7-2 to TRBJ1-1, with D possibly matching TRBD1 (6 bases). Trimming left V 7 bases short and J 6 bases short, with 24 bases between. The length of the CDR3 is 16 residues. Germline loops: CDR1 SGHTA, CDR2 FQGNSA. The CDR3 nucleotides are TGTGCCAGCACCAACCAGGGGAGGGGGAATAGGGCTGAAGCTTTCTTT. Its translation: CASTNQGRGNRAEAFF. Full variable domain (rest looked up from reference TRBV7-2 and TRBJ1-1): GAGVSQSPSNKVTEKGKDVELRCDPISGHTALYWYRQSLGQGLEFLIYFQGNSAPDKSGLPSDRFSAERTGGSVSTLTIQRTQQEDSAVYLCASTNQGRGNRAEAFFGQGTRLTVV.

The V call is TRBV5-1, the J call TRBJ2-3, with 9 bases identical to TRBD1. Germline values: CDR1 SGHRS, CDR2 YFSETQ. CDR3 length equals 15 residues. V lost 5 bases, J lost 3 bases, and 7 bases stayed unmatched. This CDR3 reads CASRQKQGATDTQYF. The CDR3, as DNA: TGCGCCAGCAGACAAAAACAGGGGGCAACAGATACGCAGTATTTT.

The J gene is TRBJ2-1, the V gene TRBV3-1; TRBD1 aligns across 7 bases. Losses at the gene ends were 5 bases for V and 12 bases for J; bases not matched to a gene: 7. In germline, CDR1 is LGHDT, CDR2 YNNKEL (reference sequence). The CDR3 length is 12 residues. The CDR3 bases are TGTGCCAGCAGCTTAAATGACAGGGCGCAGTTCTTC. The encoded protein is CASSLNDRAQFF.

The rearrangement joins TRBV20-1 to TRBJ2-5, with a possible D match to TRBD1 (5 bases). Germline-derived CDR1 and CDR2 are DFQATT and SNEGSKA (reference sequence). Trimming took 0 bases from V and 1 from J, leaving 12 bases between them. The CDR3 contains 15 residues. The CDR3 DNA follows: TGCAGTGCTAGAGACAAAGGGGCCCCCCAAGAGACCCAGTACTTC. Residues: CSARDKGAPQETQYF.

The CDR3 loop is CSARDSGRRTDTQYF. In DNA form, the CDR3 reads TGCAGTGCTCGGGACTCGGGGAGGCGCACAGATACGCAGTATTTT. This chain connects TRBV20-1 to TRBJ2-3; TRBD2 is a possible D gene (6 bases). V was clipped by 5 bases and J by 1 base, with 16 bases between them. Germline V lookup: CDR1 DFQATT, CDR2 SNEGSKA (reference sequence). The CDR3 totals 15 residues.

CDR3 residues: CASSTKPSSSTNEQYF. The CDR3 DNA follows: TGCGCCAGCAGCACCAAACCCTCATCTAGCACCAATGAGCAGTACTTC. The chain carries TRBV5-1 and TRBJ2-5; a possible D gene is TRBD2 (5 bases). This CDR3 comprises 16 residues. Per germline, CDR1 SGHRS and CDR2 YFSETQ. Trimming removed 4 bases from V and 11 bases from J, with 27 bases in between.

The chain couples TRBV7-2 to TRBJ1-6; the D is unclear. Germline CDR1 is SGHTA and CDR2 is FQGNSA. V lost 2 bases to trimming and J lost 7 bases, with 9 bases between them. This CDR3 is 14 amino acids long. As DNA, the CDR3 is TGTGCCAGCAGCTTAAACCGGGCAAATTCACCCCTCCACTTT. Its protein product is CASSLNRANSPLHF. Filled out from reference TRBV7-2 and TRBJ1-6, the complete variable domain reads GAGVSQSPSNKVTEKGKDVELRCDPISGHTALYWYRQSLGQGLEFLIYFQGNSAPDKSGLPSDRFSAERTGGSVSTLTIQRTQQEDSAVYLCASSLNRANSPLHFGNGTRLTVT.

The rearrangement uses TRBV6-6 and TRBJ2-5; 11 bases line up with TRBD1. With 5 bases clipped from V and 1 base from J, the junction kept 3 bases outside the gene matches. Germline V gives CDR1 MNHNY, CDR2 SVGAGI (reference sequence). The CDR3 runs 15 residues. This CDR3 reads CASSTGQGVQETQYF. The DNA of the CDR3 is TGTGCCAGCAGTACGGGACAGGGGGTCCAAGAGACCCAGTACTTC.

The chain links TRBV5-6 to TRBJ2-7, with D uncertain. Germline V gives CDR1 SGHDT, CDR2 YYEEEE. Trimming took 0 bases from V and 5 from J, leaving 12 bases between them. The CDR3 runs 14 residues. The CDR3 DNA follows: TGTGCCAGCAGCTTGGAGGCCACACCTGACGAGCAGTACTTC. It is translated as CASSLEATPDEQYF.

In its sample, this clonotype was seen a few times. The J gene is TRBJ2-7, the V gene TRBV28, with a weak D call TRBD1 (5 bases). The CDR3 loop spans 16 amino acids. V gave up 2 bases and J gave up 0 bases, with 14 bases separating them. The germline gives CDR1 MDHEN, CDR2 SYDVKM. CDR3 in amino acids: CASSLLLRTSSYEQYF. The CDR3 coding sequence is TGTGCCAGCAGTTTACTCTTACGGACATCCTCCTACGAGCAGTACTTC.

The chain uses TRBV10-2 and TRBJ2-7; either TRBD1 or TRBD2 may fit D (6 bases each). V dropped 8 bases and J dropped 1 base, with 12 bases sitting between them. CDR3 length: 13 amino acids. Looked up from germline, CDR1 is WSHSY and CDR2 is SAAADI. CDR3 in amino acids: CASFRGESYEQYF. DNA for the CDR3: TGCGCCAGCTTTAGGGGGGAATCCTACGAGCAGTACTTC.

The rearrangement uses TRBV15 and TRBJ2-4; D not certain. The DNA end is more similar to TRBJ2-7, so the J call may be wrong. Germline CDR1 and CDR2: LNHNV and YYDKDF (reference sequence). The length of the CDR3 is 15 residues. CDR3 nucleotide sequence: TGTGCCACCAGCAGAGATGTGGGGATCGCCTACGAGCAGTACTTC. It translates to CATSRDVGIAYEQYF.